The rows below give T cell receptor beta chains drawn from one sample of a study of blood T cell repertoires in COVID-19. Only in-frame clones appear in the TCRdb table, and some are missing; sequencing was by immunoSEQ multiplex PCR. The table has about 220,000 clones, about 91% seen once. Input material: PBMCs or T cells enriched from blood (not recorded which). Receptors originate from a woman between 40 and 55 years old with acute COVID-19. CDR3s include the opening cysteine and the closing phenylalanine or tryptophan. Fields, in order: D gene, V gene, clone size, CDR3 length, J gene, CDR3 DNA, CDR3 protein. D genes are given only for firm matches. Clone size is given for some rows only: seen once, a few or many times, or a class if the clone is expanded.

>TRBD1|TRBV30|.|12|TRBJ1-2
TGTGCCTGGAGGGACAGGGTGGATGGCTACACCTTC
CAWRDRVDGYTF
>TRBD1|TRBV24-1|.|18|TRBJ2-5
TGTGCCACCAGTGATCTAGGGACAGTGACAACCACCCAAGAGACCCAGTACTTC
CATSDLGTVTTTQETQYF
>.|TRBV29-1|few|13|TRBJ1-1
TGCAGCGTTGAGGCAGGGGAGTGGACTGAAGCTTTCTTT
CSVEAGEWTEAFF
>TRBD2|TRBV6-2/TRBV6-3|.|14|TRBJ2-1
TGTGCCAGCAGGCCTAGCGGGAGCCACAATGAGCAGTTCTTC
CASRPSGSHNEQFF
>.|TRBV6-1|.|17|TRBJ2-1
TGTGCCAGCAGTGACGAAAGGGGTTTCAGCTCCTACAATGAGCAGTTCTTC
CASSDERGFSSYNEQFF
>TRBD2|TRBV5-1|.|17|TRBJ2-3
TGCGCCAGCAGCCGAAGGACGGGACTAGGGGGGGCAGATACGCAGTATTTT
CASSRRTGLGGADTQYF
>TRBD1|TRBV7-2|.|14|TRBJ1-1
TGTGCCAGCAGCCCCGGACAGGGGCGCACTGAAGCTTTCTTT
CASSPGQGRTEAFF
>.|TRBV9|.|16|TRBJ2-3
TGTGCCAGCAGCGTAGGTGCTGGAGGAGGGGTGGATACGCAGTATTTT
CASSVGAGGGVDTQYF
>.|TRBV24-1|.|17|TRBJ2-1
TGTGCCACCAGTGATGAGACGGGCGGGGGCGCCTACAATGAGCAGTTCTTC
CATSDETGGGAYNEQFF
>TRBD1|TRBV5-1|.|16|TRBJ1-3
TGCGCCAGCAGCTTGGAGGGACAGGCCTCTGGAAACACCATATATTTT
CASSLEGQASGNTIYF
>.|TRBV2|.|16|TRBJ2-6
TGTGCCAGCGCCAGGTTCTTAAGCTCTGGGGCCAACGTCCTGACTTTC
CASARFLSSGANVLTF
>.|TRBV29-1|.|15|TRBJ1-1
TGCAGCGCCGAAGGAGTGTACGGGGAGTACACTGAAGCTTTCTTT
CSAEGVYGEYTEAFF
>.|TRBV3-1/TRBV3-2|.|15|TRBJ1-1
TGTGCCAGCAGCCCGAGGACAGCCATGAACACTGAAGCTTTCTTT
CASSPRTAMNTEAFF
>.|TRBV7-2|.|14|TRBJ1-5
TGTGCCAGCAGCTTAAGTGACCGGGATCAGCCCCAGCATTTT
CASSLSDRDQPQHF
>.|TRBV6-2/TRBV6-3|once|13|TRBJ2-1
TGTGCCAGCAGTTACTACACCTACAATGAGCAGTTCTTC
CASSYYTYNEQFF
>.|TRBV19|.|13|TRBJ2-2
TGTGCCAGTAGTTTCGGGAGCACCGGGGAGCTGTTTTTT
CASSFGSTGELFF
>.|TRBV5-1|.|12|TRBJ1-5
TGCGCCAGCAGCTTGGCTGGCCAGCCCCAGCATTTT
CASSLAGQPQHF
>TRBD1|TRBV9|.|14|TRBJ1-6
TGTGCCAGCAGCTTGACAGGGTACGGCTCACCCCTCCACTTT
CASSLTGYGSPLHF
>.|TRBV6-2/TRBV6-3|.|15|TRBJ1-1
TGTGCCAGCACCCCAGCGGGGCTACCGAACACTGAAGCTTTCTTT
CASTPAGLPNTEAFF
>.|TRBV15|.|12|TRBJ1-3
TGTGCCACCAGCAGGGACGCGGGACGACGATATTTT
CATSRDAGRRYF
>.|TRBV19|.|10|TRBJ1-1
TGTGCCAGTGCTGGTCAGGGAGCTTTCTTT
CASAGQGAFF
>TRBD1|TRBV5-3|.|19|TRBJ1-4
TGTGCCAGAAGCTTGGTCAACCAGGGGGCACCTGCAACTAATGAAAAACTGTTTTTT
CARSLVNQGAPATNEKLFF
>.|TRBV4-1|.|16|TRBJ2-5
TGCGCCAGCAGCCAAGAAGGGCGGGACTTACAAGAGACCCAGTACTTC
CASSQEGRDLQETQYF
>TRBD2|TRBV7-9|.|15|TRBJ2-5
TGTGCCAGCAGCTTAGCCTCCGGGGAGGGTGTGACCCAGTACTTC
CASSLASGEGVTQYF
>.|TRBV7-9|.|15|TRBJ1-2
TGTGCCAGCAGCTTCCCCACAGCGGGAAACTATGGCTACACCTTC
CASSFPTAGNYGYTF
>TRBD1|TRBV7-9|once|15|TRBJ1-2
TGTGCCATCCAGTTAGGACCGGGACAGGGGACAGGCTACACCTTC
CAIQLGPGQGTGYTF
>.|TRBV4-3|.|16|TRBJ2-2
TGCGCCAGCAGCCAAGAGTCCGGTCTTTACACCGGGGAGCTGTTTTTT
CASSQESGLYTGELFF
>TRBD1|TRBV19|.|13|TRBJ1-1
TGTGCCAGTAGTGACAGGGCCACCGCTGAAGCTTTCTTT
CASSDRATAEAFF
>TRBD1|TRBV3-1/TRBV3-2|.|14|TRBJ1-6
TGTGCCAGCAGGAATCAGGGGGATGGTTCACCCCTCCACTTT
CASRNQGDGSPLHF
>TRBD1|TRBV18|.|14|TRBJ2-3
TGTGCCAGCTCGCCCGGGACAGGGCTAGATACGCAGTATTTT
CASSPGTGLDTQYF
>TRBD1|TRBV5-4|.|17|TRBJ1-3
TGTGCCAGCAGCTTGGGGTTGGACAGGGATACAGGAAACACCATATATTTT
CASSLGLDRDTGNTIYF
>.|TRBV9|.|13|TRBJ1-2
TGTGCCAGCAGCGTAGCATCGAGGGGGGGCTACACCTTC
CASSVASRGGYTF
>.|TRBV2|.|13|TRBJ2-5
TGTGCCAGCAGTCGACAGACCCAAGAGACCCAGTACTTC
CASSRQTQETQYF
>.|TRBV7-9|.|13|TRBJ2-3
TGTGCCAGCAGCTTAGACGGTGTAAATACGCAGTATTTT
CASSLDGVNTQYF
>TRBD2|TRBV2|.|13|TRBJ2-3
TGTGCCAGCAGGGGTAGCGGGGGGGGTACGCAGTATTTT
CASRGSGGGTQYF
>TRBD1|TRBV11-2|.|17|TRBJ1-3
TGTGCCAGCAGCCCCAGAACAGGGGGCGTTTCTGGAAACACCATATATTTT
CASSPRTGGVSGNTIYF
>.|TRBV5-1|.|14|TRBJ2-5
TGCGCCAGCAGCTTGGGGGGCCCCCAAGAGACCCAGTACTTC
CASSLGGPQETQYF
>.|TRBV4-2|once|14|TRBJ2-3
TGTGCCAGCAGCCGACCCGGGACTCTGAATACGCAGTATTTT
CASSRPGTLNTQYF
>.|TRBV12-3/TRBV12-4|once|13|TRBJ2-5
TGTGCCAGCAGACCAGGGTACCAAGAGACCCAGTACTTC
CASRPGYQETQYF
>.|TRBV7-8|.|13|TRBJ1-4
TGTGCCAGCAGCTTGGAGTTTAATGAAAAACTGTTTTTT
CASSLEFNEKLFF
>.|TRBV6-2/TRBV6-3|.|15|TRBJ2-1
TGTGCCAGCAGTGCACGGGGGTTCGGATACAATGAGCAGTTCTTC
CASSARGFGYNEQFF
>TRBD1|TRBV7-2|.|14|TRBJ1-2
TGTGCCAGCAGCTTAGGACAGGGGACAAATGGCTACACCTTC
CASSLGQGTNGYTF
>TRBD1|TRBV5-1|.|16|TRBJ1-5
TGCGCCAGCAGCTTGGGGGACAGAGGGGTTGGTCAGCCCCAGCATTTT
CASSLGDRGVGQPQHF
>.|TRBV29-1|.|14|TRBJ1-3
TGCAGCGTTGAAGAAGGAGGGCCTGGAAACACCATATATTTT
CSVEEGGPGNTIYF
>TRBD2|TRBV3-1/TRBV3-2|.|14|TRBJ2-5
TGTGCCAGCAGCCAAATCGGGGGGGATGAGACCCAGTACTTC
CASSQIGGDETQYF